Below, 4 T cell receptor beta chains from the same sample are listed, as sequenced in a study of control samples from healthy donors and cancer patients. Profiled with immunoSEQ multiplex PCR; TCRdb holds only in-frame clones, not every one. The sample carries about 73,000 clones, less than 95% recorded once. The sample taken for sequencing was blood. The receptors shown here come from a woman aged 35 to 49 in good health.

The chain joins TRBV4-3 to TRBJ1-2; the match to TRBD1 covers 10 bases. Germline-derived CDR1 and CDR2 are LGHNA and YSLEER. The CDR3 consists of 16 residues. After removal of 1 base from V and 4 bases from J, the junction contained 6 bases not matched to a gene. The CDR3 region is CASSQARTGGSYGYTF. CDR3 DNA sequence: TGCGCCAGCAGCCAAGCCCGGACAGGGGGTAGCTATGGCTACACCTTC.

The CDR3 sequence: CASSQDRDRASWNDGKLFF. In DNA, the CDR3 is TGCGCCAGCAGCCAAGATCGGGACAGGGCCTCGTGGAATGACGGAAAACTGTTTTTT. The chain joins TRBV4-3 to TRBJ1-4; 9 nucleotides agree with TRBD1. Per germline, CDR1 LGHNA and CDR2 YSLEER. This CDR3 has 19 residues. The trim removed 0 bases at V and 10 bases at J, leaving 18 bases unmatched.

Details on this clone: Additional DNA sequences in this sample encode the identical CDR3. The V call is TRBV12-3 or TRBV12-4, the J call TRBJ1-3, with D unclear. This CDR3 has 11 residues. Trimming left V 3 bases short and J 4 bases short, with 1 base between. This chain's CDR3 is CASSLGNTIYF. The CDR3 DNA reads TGTGCCAGCAGTTTGGGAAACACCATATATTTT.

The rearrangement uses TRBV6-1 and TRBJ2-1; tentatively, D is TRBD1 or TRBD2 (6 bases each). From germline, CDR1 is MNHNS and CDR2 SASEGT. The CDR3 totals 15 residues. Trimming cost V 2 bases and J 1 base, with 9 bases left between them. CDR3 DNA: TGTGCCAGCAGTGAATGGGGGGCGTCCTACAATGAGCAGTTCTTC. As protein: CASSEWGASYNEQFF.